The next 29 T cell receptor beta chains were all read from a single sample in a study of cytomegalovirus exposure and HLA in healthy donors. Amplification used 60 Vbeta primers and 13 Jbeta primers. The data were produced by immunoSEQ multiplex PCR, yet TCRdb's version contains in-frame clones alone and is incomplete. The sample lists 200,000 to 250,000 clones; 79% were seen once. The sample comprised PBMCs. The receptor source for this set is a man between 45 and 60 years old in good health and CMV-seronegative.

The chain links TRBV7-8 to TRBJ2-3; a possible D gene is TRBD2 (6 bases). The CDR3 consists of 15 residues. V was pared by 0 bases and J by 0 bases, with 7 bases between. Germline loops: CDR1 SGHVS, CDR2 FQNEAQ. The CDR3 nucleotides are TGTGCCAGCAGCTTAGCGGGGACTAGCACAGATACGCAGTATTTT. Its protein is CASSLAGTSTDTQYF.

CDR3 nucleotide sequence: TGTGCCAGCAGCCCGGGCTCCTACAATGAGCAGTTCTTC. Translated: CASSPGSYNEQFF. This sequence joins TRBV5-4 and TRBJ2-1; D gene uncertain. Germline CDR1 is SGHNT and CDR2 is YYREEE (reference sequence). With 4 bases removed from V and 0 bases from J, the gap between germline ends came to 5 bases. The CDR3 is 13 amino acids.

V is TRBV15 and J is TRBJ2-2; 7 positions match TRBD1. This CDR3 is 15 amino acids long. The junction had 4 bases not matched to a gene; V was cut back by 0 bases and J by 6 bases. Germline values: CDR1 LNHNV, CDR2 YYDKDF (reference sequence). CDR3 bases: TGTGCCACCAGCAGAGACAGGGGGTTGGCCGGGGAGCTGTTTTTT. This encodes CATSRDRGLAGELFF.

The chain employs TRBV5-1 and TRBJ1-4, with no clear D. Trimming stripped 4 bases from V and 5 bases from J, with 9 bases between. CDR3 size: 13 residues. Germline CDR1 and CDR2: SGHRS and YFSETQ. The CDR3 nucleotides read TGCGCCAGCAGCCGGGGTGCGAATGAAAAACTGTTTTTT. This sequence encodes CASSRGANEKLFF.

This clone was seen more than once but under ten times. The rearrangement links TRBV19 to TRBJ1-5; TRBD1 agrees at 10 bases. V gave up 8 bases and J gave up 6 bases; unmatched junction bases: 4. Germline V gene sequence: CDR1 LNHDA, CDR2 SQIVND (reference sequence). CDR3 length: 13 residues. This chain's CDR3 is CASHGTGVQPQHF. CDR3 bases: TGTGCCAGTCACGGGACAGGGGTTCAGCCCCAGCATTTT.

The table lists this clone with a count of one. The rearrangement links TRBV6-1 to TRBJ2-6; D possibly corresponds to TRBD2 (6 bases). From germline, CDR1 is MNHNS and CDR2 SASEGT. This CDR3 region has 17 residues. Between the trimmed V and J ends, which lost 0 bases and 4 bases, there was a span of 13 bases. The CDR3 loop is CASSEARGGLGANVLTF. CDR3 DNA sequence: TGTGCCAGCAGTGAAGCGAGAGGAGGGCTCGGGGCCAACGTCCTGACTTTC.

The DNA of the CDR3 is TGTGCCAGCAGCGTCAACATTTACAATGAGCAGTTCTTC. Amino acids: CASSVNIYNEQFF. J is TRBJ2-1 and V is TRBV9; D not certain. CDR1 SGDLS and CDR2 YYNGEE come from the germline V gene. With 2 bases removed from V and 4 bases from J, the gap between germline ends came to 7 bases. The CDR3 length is 13 residues.

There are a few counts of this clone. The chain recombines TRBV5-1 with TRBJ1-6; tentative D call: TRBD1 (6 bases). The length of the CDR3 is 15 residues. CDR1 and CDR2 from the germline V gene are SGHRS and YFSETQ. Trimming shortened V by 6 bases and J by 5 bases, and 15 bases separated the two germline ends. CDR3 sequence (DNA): TGCGCCAGCAAGACAGGACAGAGCGATAATTCACCCCTCCACTTT. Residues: CASKTGQSDNSPLHF. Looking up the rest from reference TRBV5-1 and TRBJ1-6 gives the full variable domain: KAGVTQTPRYLIKTRGQQVTLSCSPISGHRSVSWYQQTPGQGLQFLFEYFSETQRNKGNFPGRFSGRQFSNSRSEMNVSTLELGDSALYLCASKTGQSDNSPLHFGNGTRLTVT.

This CDR3 is CASSDGTSGQSSYNEQFF. The CDR3 DNA reads as TGTGCCAGCAGCGATGGGACTAGCGGCCAGAGCTCCTACAATGAGCAGTTCTTC. The rearrangement joins TRBV9 to TRBJ2-1; 11 bases line up with TRBD2. With 3 bases clipped from V and 0 bases from J, the junction kept 8 bases outside the gene matches. The CDR3 runs to 18 residues. Germline V gene data show CDR1 as SGDLS and CDR2 as YYNGEE.

The CDR3 sequence: CASSMGLGDYEQYF. CDR3 in DNA: TGTGCCAGTAGTATGGGCCTCGGGGACTACGAGCAGTACTTC. V gene TRBV19 combines with J gene TRBJ2-7, with D perhaps TRBD2 (5 bases). The CDR3 sequence is 14 residues long. Germline lookup yields CDR1 LNHDA and CDR2 SQIVND (reference sequence). V lost 3 bases and J lost 3, with 12 bases in between.

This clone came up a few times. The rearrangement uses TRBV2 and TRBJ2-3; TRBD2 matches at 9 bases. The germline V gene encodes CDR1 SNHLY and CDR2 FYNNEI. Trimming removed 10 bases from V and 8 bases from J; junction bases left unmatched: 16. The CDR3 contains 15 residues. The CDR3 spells CATEFRRTSDGTQYF. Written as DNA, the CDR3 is TGTGCCACCGAATTTCGGAGGACTAGCGACGGTACGCAGTATTTT.

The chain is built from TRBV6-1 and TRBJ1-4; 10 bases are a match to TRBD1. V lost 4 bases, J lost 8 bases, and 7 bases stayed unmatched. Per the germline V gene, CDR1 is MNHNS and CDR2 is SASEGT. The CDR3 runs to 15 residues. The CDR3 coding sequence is TGTGCCAGCAGTGTCTCCGGGACAGGGGTCGAAAAACTGTTTTTT. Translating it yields CASSVSGTGVEKLFF.

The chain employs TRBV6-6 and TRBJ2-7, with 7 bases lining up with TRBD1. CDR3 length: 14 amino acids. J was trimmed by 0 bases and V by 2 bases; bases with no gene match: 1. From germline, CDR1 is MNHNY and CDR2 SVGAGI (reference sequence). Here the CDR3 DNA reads TGTGCCAGCAGTTACGGGACAGCCTCCTACGAGCAGTACTTC. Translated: CASSYGTASYEQYF.

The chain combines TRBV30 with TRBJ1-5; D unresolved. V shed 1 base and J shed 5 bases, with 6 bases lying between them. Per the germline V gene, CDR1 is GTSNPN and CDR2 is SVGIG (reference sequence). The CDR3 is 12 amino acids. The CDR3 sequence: CAWSESYQPQHF. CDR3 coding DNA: TGTGCCTGGAGTGAGAGTTATCAGCCCCAGCATTTT.

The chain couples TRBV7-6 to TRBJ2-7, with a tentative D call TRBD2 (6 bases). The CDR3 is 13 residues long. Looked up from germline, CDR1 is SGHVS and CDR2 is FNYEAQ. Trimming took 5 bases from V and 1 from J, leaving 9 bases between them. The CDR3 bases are TGTGCCAGCAGCCCCCGGGAGTCCTACGAGCAGTACTTC. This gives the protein CASSPRESYEQYF.

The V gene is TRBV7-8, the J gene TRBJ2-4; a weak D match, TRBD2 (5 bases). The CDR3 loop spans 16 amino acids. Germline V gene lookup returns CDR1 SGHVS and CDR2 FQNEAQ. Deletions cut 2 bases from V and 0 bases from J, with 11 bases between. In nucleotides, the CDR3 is TGTGCCAGCAGCTTACTAAGCGGCAGAGCCAAAAACATTCAGTACTTC. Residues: CASSLLSGRAKNIQYF.

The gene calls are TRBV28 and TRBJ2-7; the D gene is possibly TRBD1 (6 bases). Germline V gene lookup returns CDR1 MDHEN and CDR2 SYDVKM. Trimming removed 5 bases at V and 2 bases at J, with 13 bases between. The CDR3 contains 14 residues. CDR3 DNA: TGTGCCAGCAGTCCCGACAGGTCCACCTACGAGCAGTACTTC. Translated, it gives CASSPDRSTYEQYF.

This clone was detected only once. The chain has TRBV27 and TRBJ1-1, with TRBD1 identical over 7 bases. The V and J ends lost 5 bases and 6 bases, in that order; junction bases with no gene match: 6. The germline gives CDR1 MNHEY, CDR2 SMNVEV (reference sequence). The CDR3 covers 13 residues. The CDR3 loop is CASSPWDSPEAFF. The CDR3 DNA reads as TGTGCCAGCAGTCCTTGGGACAGCCCTGAAGCTTTCTTT.

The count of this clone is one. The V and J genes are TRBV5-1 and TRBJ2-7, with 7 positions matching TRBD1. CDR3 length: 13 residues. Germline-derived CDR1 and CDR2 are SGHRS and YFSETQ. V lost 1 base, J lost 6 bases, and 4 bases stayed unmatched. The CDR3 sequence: CASSLKGATEQYF. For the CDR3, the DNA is TGCGCCAGCAGCTTGAAGGGGGCCACCGAGCAGTACTTC.

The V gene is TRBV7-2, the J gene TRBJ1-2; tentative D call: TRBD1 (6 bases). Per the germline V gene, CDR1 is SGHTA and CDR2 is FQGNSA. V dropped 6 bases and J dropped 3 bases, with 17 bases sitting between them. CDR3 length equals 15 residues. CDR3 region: CASRSGAEPYYGYTF. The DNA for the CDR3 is TGTGCCAGCAGGTCAGGGGCAGAACCTTACTATGGCTACACCTTC.

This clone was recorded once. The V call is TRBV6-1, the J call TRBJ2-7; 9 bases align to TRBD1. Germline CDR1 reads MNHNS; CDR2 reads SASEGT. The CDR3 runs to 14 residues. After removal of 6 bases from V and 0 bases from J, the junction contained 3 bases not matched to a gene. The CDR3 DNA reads TGTGCCAGCAGCAGGACAGGGGCCTCCTACGAGCAGTACTTC. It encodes CASSRTGASYEQYF.

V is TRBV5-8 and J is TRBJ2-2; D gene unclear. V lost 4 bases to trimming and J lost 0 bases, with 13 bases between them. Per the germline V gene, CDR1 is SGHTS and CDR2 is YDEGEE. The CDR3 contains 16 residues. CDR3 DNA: TGTGCCAGCAGCCCTACTCGACTCGCGAACACCGGGGAGCTGTTTTTT. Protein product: CASSPTRLANTGELFF. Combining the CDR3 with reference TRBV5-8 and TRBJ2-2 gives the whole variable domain EAGVTQSPTHLIKTRGQQATLRCSPISGHTSVYWYQQALGLGLQFLLWYDEGEERNRGNFPPRFSGRQFPNYSSELNVNALELEDSALYLCASSPTRLANTGELFFGEGSRLTVL.

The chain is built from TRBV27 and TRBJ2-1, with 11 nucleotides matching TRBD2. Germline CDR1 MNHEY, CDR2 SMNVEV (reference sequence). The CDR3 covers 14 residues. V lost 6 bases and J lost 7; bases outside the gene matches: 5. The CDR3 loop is CASSSGLAVNEQFF. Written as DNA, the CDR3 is TGTGCCAGCAGCTCGGGACTAGCGGTTAATGAGCAGTTCTTC.

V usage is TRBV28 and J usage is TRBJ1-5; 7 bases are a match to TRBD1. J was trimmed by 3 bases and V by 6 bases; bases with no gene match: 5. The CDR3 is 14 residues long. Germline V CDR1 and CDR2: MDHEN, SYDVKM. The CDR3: CASRRDSNNQPQHF. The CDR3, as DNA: TGTGCCAGCAGACGGGACAGTAACAATCAGCCCCAGCATTTT.

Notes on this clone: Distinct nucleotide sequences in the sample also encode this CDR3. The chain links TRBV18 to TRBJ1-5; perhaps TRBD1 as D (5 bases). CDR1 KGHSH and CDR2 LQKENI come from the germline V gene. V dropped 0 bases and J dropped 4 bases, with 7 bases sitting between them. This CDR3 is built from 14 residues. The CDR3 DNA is TGTGCCAGCTCACCACCGGGGGGAAATCAGCCCCAGCATTTT. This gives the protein CASSPPGGNQPQHF.

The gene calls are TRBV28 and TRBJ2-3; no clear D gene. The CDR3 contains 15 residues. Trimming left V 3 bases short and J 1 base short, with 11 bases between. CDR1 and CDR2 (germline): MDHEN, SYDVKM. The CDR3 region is CASSLSGPRTDTQYF. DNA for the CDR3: TGTGCCAGCAGTTTGAGTGGGCCCCGCACAGATACGCAGTATTTT.

CDR3 amino acids: CASSRGRGKDHEQFF. The CDR3, as DNA: TGCGCCAGCAGCCGAGGACGGGGAAAAGACCATGAGCAGTTCTTC. The rearrangement uses TRBV4-1 and TRBJ2-1; a possible D gene is TRBD2 (5 bases). Looked up from germline, CDR1 is MGHRA and CDR2 is YSYEKL. The CDR3 covers 15 residues. The germline V and J ends were trimmed by 4 bases and 8 bases, with 18 bases remaining between them.

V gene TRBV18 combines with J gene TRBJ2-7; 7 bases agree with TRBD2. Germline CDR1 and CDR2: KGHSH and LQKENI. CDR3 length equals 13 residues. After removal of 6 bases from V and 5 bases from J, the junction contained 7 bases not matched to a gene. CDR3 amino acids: CASSPSGNNEQYF. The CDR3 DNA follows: TGTGCCAGCTCCCCGAGCGGGAACAACGAGCAGTACTTC.

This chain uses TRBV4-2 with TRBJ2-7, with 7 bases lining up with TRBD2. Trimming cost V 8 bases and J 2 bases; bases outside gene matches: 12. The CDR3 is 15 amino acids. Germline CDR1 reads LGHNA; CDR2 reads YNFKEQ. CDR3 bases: TGTGCCAGCGGGTCTGGGGCTAGCGGAACCTACGAGCAGTACTTC. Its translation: CASGSGASGTYEQYF.